The rows below give T cell receptor beta chains drawn from one sample of a study of cytomegalovirus exposure and HLA in healthy donors. Using immunoSEQ multiplex PCR, the repertoire was profiled, and TCRdb retains in-frame clones only, with some absent. The data hold over 150,000 clones, with around 80% observed a single time. The sample comprised PBMCs. These receptors all come from a woman in her 30s in good health and CMV-seropositive. Both conserved end residues are part of each CDR3. D genes are given only for firm matches. Size is omitted from some rows. Given values are once, few, many or a class for expanded clones.

j_call v_call d_call clone_size cdr3_nt cdr3_aa
TRBJ2-3 TRBV7-3 - - TGTGCCAGCAGCTTGGGACATACCACAGATACGCAGTATTTT CASSLGHTTDTQYF
TRBJ2-5 TRBV6-6 TRBD2 - TGTGCCAGCACCCACAGCGGGGGATATACACAAGAGACCCAGTACTTC CASTHSGGYTQETQYF
TRBJ1-2 TRBV28 TRBD1 - TGTGCCAGCAGCAAGACAGGGCTGGGTGGCTACACCTTC CASSKTGLGGYTF
TRBJ1-6 TRBV18 - once TGTGCCAGCTCACCCTCTGTTAATTCACCCCTCCACTTT CASSPSVNSPLHF
TRBJ1-3 TRBV7-3 TRBD1 - TGTGCCAGCAGACGGACAGGGGAGGACACCATATATTTT CASRRTGEDTIYF
TRBJ2-3 TRBV9 - - TGTGCCAGCAGCGTAGCCGGGGTCGGAGGCACAGATACGCAGTATTTT CASSVAGVGGTDTQYF
TRBJ1-2 TRBV7-8 - - TGTGCCAGCAGCCACGGGTTCCTCAACTATGGCTACACCTTC CASSHGFLNYGYTF
TRBJ2-3 TRBV12-5 - - TGTGCTAGTGGTCGGACAGCCACAAGCACAGATACGCAGTATTTT CASGRTATSTDTQYF
TRBJ1-1 TRBV18 - - TGTGCCAGCTCACCGGCAGGAGGCCGTGGCACTGAAGCTTTCTTT CASSPAGGRGTEAFF
TRBJ2-2 TRBV12-1 - - TGTGCCAGCAGCTTACGGACTAGCGGGGGAGAATCTAACACCGGGGAGCTGTTTTTT CASSLRTSGGESNTGELFF
TRBJ2-7 TRBV4-3 - - TGCGCCAGCAGCCCCTTGGCTGGCAGAATCTACGAGCAGTACTTC CASSPLAGRIYEQYF
TRBJ2-7 TRBV13 - - TGTGCCAGCGGCTCAGAGGCGGACGAGCAGTACTTC CASGSEADEQYF
TRBJ1-1 TRBV27 TRBD1 once TGTGCCAGCAGCCAAATCACAGGGGGCTGGAGGTATACGAGGGACACTGAAGCTTTCTTT CASSQITGGWRYTRDTEAFF
TRBJ2-3 TRBV2 TRBD2 - TGTGCCAGCAGGCGGACTAGCGGGGGGGGAGATACGCAGTATTTT CASRRTSGGGDTQYF
TRBJ1-5 TRBV7-7 - - TGTGCCAGCAGCCCTGGACATGTTCATCAGCCCCAGCATTTT CASSPGHVHQPQHF
TRBJ2-5 TRBV9 - - TGTGCCAGCAGCGTAGACGGGGTGGGGACCCAGTACTTC CASSVDGVGTQYF
TRBJ1-3 TRBV4-3 TRBD1 few TGCGCCAGCAGCACCGGGACAGGGACTGGAAACACCATATATTTT CASSTGTGTGNTIYF
TRBJ2-7 TRBV5-1 - - TGCGCCAGCAGCTCAGGACAGCCGAGCTACGAGCAGTACTTC CASSSGQPSYEQYF
TRBJ2-1 TRBV30 - - TGTGCCTCGAGGCAGGGTGGCTCCTACAATGAGCAGTTCTTC CASRQGGSYNEQFF
TRBJ2-2 TRBV9 TRBD1 - TGTGCCAGCAGCATTCGACAGGGGAGTAACACCGGGGAGCTGTTTTTT CASSIRQGSNTGELFF
TRBJ2-5 TRBV5-4 TRBD1 - TGTGCCAGCAGCTTGGGTCAGGGGGCCAGGGAGACCCAGTACTTC CASSLGQGARETQYF
TRBJ2-3 TRBV19 - - TGTGCCAGTAGGTTGGGGGGGGCAACAGATACGCAGTATTTT CASRLGGATDTQYF
TRBJ2-6 TRBV5-1 - - TGCGCCAGCAGCTTGTCGGCGGGCACAGGGGCCAACGTCCTGACTTTC CASSLSAGTGANVLTF
TRBJ2-1 TRBV7-2 - - TGTGCCAGCAGCTTATCACTGTCCTACAATGAGCAGTTCTTC CASSLSLSYNEQFF
TRBJ1-1 TRBV4-1 - - TGCGCCAGCAGCCATCGACAGCAGAACACTGAAGCTTTCTTT CASSHRQQNTEAFF
TRBJ2-3 TRBV7-2 - - TGTGCCAGCAGCTTAGTCGTTACAGGGAGCACAGATACGCAGTATTTT CASSLVVTGSTDTQYF
TRBJ1-2 TRBV19 TRBD1 - TGTGCCAGTAGCGTACAGGGGAACTATGGCTACACCTTC CASSVQGNYGYTF
TRBJ2-3 TRBV7-9 - - TGTGCCAGCAGCTCTCCCCCCCTTTCTAGCACAGATACGCAGTATTTT CASSSPPLSSTDTQYF
TRBJ1-5 TRBV4-2 - - TGTGCCAGCAGCCAATCCGAGGGTCAGCCCCAGCATTTT CASSQSEGQPQHF
TRBJ2-4 TRBV11-2 - - TGTGCCAGCAGCTCACAGGGGTGGGGGGACATTCAGTACTTC CASSSQGWGDIQYF
TRBJ2-3 TRBV14 TRBD1 - TGTGCCAGCAGCCACGGGACAGGGTGGGATACGCAGTATTTT CASSHGTGWDTQYF
TRBJ2-7 TRBV18 - - TGTGCCAGCTCACCACCGAGGGCCTACGAGCAGTACTTC CASSPPRAYEQYF
TRBJ1-5 TRBV19 - - TGTGCCAGTAGTATGGGCAGGGATTGGTATCAGCCCCAGCATTTT CASSMGRDWYQPQHF
TRBJ2-1 TRBV9 TRBD1 few TGTGCCAGCAGCGTAGAACAGGGGGATTACAATGAGCAGTTCTTC CASSVEQGDYNEQFF
TRBJ1-6 TRBV19 TRBD1 few TGTGCCAGTAGTAGGACAGGGGGACGTCCCCCCCTCCACTTT CASSRTGGRPPLHF
TRBJ2-5 TRBV5-1 - - TGCGCCAGCAGCTTGGCGGGGTGGGGAGAGACCCAGTACTTC CASSLAGWGETQYF
TRBJ2-3 TRBV9 TRBD1 - TGTGCCAGCAGCGTTGAACGGACAGGTATAACGCAGTATTTT CASSVERTGITQYF
TRBJ1-1 TRBV4-1 - - TGCGCCAGCAGCTTCGGACAAATGAACACTGAAGCTTTCTTT CASSFGQMNTEAFF
TRBJ2-7 TRBV25-1 TRBD2 few TGTGCCAGCTCTCGACGGGGGGCCTACGAGCAGTACTTC CASSRRGAYEQYF
TRBJ2-5 TRBV11-2 - - TGTGCCAGCAGCTCGCTGACCCTCCGGCGGGAGACCCAGTACTTC CASSSLTLRRETQYF
TRBJ1-5 TRBV5-7 - few TGTGCCAGCAGCTTGGCCGACATCCAGTTGGATCAGCCCCAGCATTTT CASSLADIQLDQPQHF
TRBJ1-3 TRBV7-8 - - TGTGCCAGCAGCCCCGCCCAGGGAAACACCATATATTTT CASSPAQGNTIYF
TRBJ1-1 TRBV7-3 - - TGTGCCAGCAGCCCGGGGGGAGGCACTGAAGCTTTCTTT CASSPGGGTEAFF
TRBJ1-5 TRBV19 - - TGTGCCAGTAGTATTCTGCCAGGGGATAGCAATCAGCCCCAGCATTTT CASSILPGDSNQPQHF
TRBJ2-5 TRBV29-1 TRBD1 - TGCAGCGTTGATCCGGGACAGGGGATGGAGACCCAGTACTTC CSVDPGQGMETQYF